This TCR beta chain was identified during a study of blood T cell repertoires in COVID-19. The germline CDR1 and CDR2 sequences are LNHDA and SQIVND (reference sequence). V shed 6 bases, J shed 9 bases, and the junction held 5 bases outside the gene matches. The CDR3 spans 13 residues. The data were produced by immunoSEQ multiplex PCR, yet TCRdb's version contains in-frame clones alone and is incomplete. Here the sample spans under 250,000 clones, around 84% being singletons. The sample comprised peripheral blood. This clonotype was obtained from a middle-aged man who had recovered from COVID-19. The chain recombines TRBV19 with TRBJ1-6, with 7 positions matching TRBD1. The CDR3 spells CASRTGIASPLHF. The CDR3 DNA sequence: TGTGCCAGTAGGACAGGGATTGCTTCACCCCTCCACTTT. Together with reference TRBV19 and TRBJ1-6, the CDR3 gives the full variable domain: DGGITQSPKYLFRKEGQNVTLSCEQNLNHDAMYWYRQDPGQGLRLIYYSQIVNDFQKGDIAEGYSVSREKKESFPLTVTSAQKNPTAFYLCASRTGIASPLHFGNGTRLTVT.